This T cell receptor (beta chain) was recorded in a study of T cell changes during pregnancy in multiple sclerosis. Germline V gene data show CDR1 as LNHNV and CDR2 as YYDKDF (reference sequence). This CDR3 has 18 amino acids. V gave up 3 bases and J gave up 2 bases; unmatched junction bases: 14. Measured with immunoSEQ multiplex PCR; TCRdb has only the in-frame clones, and not every one. The profile shows around 26,000 clones, roughly nine tenths of them singletons. The sequences come from CD8+ T cells from peripheral blood mononuclear cells, collected in the second trimester of pregnancy. This clonotype was sampled from a female donor with multiple sclerosis, enrolled in a pregnancy study. V and J are TRBV15 and TRBJ2-3, with TRBD1 matching over 7 bases. CDR3 nucleotides: TGTGCCACCAGCAGCGACAGGGTGCTTAGCGTGGACACAGATACGCAGTATTTT. This codes for CATSSDRVLSVDTDTQYF.